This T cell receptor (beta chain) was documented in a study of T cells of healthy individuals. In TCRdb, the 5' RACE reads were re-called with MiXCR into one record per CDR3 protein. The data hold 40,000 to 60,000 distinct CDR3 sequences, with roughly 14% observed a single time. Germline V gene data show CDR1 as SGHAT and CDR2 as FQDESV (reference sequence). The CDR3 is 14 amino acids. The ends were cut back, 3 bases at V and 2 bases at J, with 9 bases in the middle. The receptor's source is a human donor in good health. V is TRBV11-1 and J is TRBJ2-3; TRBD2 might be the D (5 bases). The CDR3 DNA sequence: TGTGCCAGCAGCTTTTCGGACTTCACAGATACGCAGTATTTT. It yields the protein CASSFSDFTDTQYF.